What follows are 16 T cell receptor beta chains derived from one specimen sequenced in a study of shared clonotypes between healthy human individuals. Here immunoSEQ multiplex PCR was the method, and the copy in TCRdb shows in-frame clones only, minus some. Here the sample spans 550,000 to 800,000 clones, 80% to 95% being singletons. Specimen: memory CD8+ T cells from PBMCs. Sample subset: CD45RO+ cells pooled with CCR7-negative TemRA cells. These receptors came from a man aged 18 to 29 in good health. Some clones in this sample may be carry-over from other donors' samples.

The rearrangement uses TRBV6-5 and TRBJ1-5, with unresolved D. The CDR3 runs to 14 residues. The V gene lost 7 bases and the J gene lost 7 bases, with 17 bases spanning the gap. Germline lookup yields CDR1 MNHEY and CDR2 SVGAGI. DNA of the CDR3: TGTGCCAGCAATCAACTTGAAAAGGAGCAGCCCCAGCATTTT. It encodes CASNQLEKEQPQHF.

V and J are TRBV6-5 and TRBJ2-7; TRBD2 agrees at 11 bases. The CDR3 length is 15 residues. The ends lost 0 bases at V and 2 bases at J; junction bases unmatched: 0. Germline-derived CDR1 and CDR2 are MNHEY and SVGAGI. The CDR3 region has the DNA TGTGCCAGCAGTTACTCGACTAGCGGGGCCTACGAGCAGTACTTC. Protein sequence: CASSYSTSGAYEQYF.

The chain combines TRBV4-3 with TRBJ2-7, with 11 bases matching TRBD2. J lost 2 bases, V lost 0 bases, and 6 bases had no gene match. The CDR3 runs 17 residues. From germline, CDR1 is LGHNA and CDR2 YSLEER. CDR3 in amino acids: CASSQDPPSGRTYEQYF. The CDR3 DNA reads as TGCGCCAGCAGCCAAGATCCCCCTAGCGGGAGGACCTACGAGCAGTACTTC.

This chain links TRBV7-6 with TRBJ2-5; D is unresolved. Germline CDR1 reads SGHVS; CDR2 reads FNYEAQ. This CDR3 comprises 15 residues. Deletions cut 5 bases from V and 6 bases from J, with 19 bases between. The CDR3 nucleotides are TGTGCCAGCAGCCCACCAGGTTGGGGTCCGAAGACCCAGTACTTC. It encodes CASSPPGWGPKTQYF.

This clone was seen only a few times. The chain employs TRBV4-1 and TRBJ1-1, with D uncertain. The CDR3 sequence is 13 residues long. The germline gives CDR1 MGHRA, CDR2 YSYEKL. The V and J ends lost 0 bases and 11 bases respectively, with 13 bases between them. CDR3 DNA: TGCGCCAGCAGCCAAGATCGCCGAGATGGGGCTTTCTTT. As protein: CASSQDRRDGAFF.

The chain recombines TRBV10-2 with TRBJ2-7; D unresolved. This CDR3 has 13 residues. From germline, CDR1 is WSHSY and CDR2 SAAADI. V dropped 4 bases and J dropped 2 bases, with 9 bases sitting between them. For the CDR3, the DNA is TGCGCCAGCAGTGGAACGCCAGCCTACGAGCAGTACTTC. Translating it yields CASSGTPAYEQYF.

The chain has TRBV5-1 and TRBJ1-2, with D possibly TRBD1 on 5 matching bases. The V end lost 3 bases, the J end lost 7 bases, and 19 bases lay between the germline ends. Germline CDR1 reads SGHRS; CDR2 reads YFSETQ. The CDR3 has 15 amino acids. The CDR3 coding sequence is TGCGCCAGCAGCTCTCTCCGGGACGGAGGTTCTGGCTACACCTTC. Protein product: CASSSLRDGGSGYTF.

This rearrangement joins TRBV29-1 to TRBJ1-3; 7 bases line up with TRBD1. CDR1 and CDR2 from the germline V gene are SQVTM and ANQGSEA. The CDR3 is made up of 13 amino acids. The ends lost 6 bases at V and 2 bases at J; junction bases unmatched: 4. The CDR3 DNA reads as TGCAGCGTCGCCGACAGGGCTGGAAACACCATATATTTT. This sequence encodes CSVADRAGNTIYF.

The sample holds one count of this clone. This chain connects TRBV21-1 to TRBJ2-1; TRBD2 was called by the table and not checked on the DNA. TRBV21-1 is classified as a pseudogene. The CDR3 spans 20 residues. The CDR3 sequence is CASSKSPKASGRPTHNEQFF. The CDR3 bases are TGTGCCAGCAGCAAATCTCCCAAGGCTAGCGGGAGGCCCACCCACAATGAGCAGTTCTTC.

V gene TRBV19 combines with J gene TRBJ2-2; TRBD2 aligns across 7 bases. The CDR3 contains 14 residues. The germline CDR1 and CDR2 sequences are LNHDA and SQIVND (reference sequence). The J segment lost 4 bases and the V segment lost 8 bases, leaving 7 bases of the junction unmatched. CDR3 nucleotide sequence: TGTGCCAGTGGGTCGCGGGAGAGCACCGGGGAGCTGTTTTTT. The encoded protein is CASGSRESTGELFF.

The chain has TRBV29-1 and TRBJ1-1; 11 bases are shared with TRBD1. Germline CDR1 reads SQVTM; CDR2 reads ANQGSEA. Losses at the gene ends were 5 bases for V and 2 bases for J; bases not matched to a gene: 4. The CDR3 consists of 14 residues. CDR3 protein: CSVRTGGGNTEAFF. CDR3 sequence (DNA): TGCAGCGTTAGGACAGGGGGCGGTAACACTGAAGCTTTCTTT.

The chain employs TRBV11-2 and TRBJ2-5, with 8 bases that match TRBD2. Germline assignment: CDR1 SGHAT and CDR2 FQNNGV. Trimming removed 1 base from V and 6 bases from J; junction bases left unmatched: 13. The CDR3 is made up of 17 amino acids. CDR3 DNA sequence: TGTGCCAGCAGCTTAGCCCTCGGGAGGGGCAGGGAAAAGACCCAGTACTTC. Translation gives CASSLALGRGREKTQYF.

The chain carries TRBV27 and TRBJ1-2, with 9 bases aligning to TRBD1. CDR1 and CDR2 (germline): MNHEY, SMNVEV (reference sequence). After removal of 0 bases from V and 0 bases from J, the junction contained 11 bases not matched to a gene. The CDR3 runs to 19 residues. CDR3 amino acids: CASSLSIAQGAITNYGYTF. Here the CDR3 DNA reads TGTGCCAGCAGTTTATCGATTGCACAGGGGGCCATCACTAACTATGGCTACACCTTC.

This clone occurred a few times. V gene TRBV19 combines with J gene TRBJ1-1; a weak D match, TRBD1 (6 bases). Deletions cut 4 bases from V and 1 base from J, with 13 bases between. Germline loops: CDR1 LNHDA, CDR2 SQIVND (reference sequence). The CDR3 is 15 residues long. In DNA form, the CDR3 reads TGTGCCAGTAGTACCAAGGGGACAAAGAACACTGAAGCTTTCTTT. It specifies CASSTKGTKNTEAFF. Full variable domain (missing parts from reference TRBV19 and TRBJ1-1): DGGITQSPKYLFRKEGQNVTLSCEQNLNHDAMYWYRQDPGQGLRLIYYSQIVNDFQKGDIAEGYSVSREKKESFPLTVTSAQKNPTAFYLCASSTKGTKNTEAFFGQGTRLTVV.

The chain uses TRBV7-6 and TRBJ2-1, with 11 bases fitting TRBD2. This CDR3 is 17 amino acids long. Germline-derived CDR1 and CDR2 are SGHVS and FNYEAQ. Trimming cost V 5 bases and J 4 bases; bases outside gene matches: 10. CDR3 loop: CASSTLLAGAEYNEQFF. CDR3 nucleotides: TGTGCCAGCAGCACGCTACTAGCGGGAGCGGAGTACAATGAGCAGTTCTTC.

The CDR3 DNA sequence: TGCGCCAGCAGCAAAGATCATTCGCGGGACCTTGCGAACTTCTACGAGCAGTACTTC. Translated, it gives CASSKDHSRDLANFYEQYF. This sequence joins TRBV5-1 and TRBJ2-7; a weak D match, TRBD2 (6 bases). Germline V gene lookup returns CDR1 SGHRS and CDR2 YFSETQ. CDR3 length equals 19 residues. V dropped 4 bases and J dropped 3 bases, with 29 bases sitting between them.